This record looks at one TCR beta chain sequence and its context. Assay: immunoSEQ multiplex PCR; the TCRdb copy retains only in-frame clones and omits some. The profile covers approximately 210,000 clones, with 70% to 90% appearing a single time and 4% to 5.5% taken by the ten largest. Germline lookup yields CDR1 SGHVS and CDR2 FQNEAQ. J gave up 5 bases and V 5 bases, and 8 bases lay outside the gene matches. CDR3 length: 16 amino acids. The data were obtained in a study of blood T cell repertoires in COVID-19. Input material: peripheral blood. The sequence came from a woman between 40 and 55 years old with acute or convalescent COVID-19. The genes are TRBV7-8 and TRBJ2-5; 13 positions agree with TRBD2. The CDR3 spells CASSAMGLAGRETQYF. CDR3 coding DNA: TGTGCCAGCAGCGCGATGGGACTAGCGGGGCGGGAGACCCAGTACTTC.